Below, 19 T cell receptor beta chains from the same sample are listed, as sequenced in a study of cytomegalovirus exposure and HLA in healthy donors. Some clones are missing from TCRdb's copy, which holds only in-frame ones; the method was immunoSEQ multiplex PCR. The table shows hundreds of thousands of clones, with approximately 87% occurring only once. Sequencing was carried out using PBMCs. Every receptor here comes from a man in his late teens or twenties in good health and CMV-seronegative.

This rearrangement joins TRBV6-6 to TRBJ2-7; D is perhaps TRBD1 (6 bases). Trimming cost V 0 bases and J 2 bases, with 14 bases left between them. There are 16 residues in the CDR3. CDR1 and CDR2 (germline): MNHNY, SVGAGI (reference sequence). This chain's CDR3 is CASSYSIQGSPYEQYF. In DNA, the CDR3 is TGTGCCAGCAGTTACTCGATACAGGGCAGTCCCTACGAGCAGTACTTC.

The chain has TRBV5-4 and TRBJ2-3; tentatively, D is TRBD2 (5 bases). The CDR3 totals 14 residues. V was trimmed by 10 bases and J by 0 bases, leaving 15 bases between them. Germline CDR1 reads SGHNT; CDR2 reads YYREEE (reference sequence). The CDR3 here is CALGVRGSTDTQYF. CDR3 sequence (DNA): TGTGCCCTCGGGGTCCGGGGAAGCACAGATACGCAGTATTTT.

The chain recombines TRBV5-1 with TRBJ1-2; 8 positions match TRBD1. CDR3 length: 15 residues. J gave up 7 bases and V 3 bases, and 11 bases lay outside the gene matches. Germline CDR1 is SGHRS and CDR2 is YFSETQ. The DNA for the CDR3 is TGCGCCAGCAGCTCGCGACAGGGGAGCTTAGGTGGCTACACCTTC. Protein sequence: CASSSRQGSLGGYTF.

V usage is TRBV11-2 and J usage is TRBJ2-3, with 7 positions matching TRBD1. The J segment lost 6 bases and the V segment lost 2 bases, leaving 11 bases of the junction unmatched. CDR1 and CDR2 (germline): SGHAT, FQNNGV. The CDR3 runs to 16 residues. The CDR3, as DNA: TGTGCCAGCAGCTTAAACACAGGGGTTAGCTCGGATACGCAGTATTTT. Translation gives CASSLNTGVSSDTQYF.

CDR3: CASSLDAGGLNEQYF. The DNA for the CDR3 is TGCGCCAGCAGCTTGGATGCGGGAGGGTTAAACGAGCAGTACTTC. The chain employs TRBV5-1 and TRBJ2-7; TRBD2 matches at 9 bases. With V trimmed by 0 bases and J by 5 bases, 6 bases remained unmatched. CDR1 SGHRS and CDR2 YFSETQ come from the germline V gene. The CDR3 is made up of 15 amino acids.

The CDR3 sequence: CSVAWTSQEYNEQFF. The CDR3 region has the DNA TGCAGCGTTGCCTGGACTAGCCAGGAGTACAATGAGCAGTTCTTC. J is TRBJ2-1 and V is TRBV29-1; 8 nucleotides align to TRBD2. V lost 4 bases and J lost 4; bases outside the gene matches: 9. The CDR3 is 15 residues long. Germline V CDR1 and CDR2: SQVTM, ANQGSEA.

The chain carries TRBV5-1 and TRBJ2-7; 7 bases line up with TRBD2. The CDR3 loop spans 16 amino acids. Germline CDR1 SGHRS, CDR2 YFSETQ. V gave up 0 bases and J gave up 4 bases; unmatched junction bases: 10. CDR3 residues: CASSLAWGGSMYEQYF. The DNA of the CDR3 is TGCGCCAGCAGCTTGGCCTGGGGCGGGAGTATGTACGAGCAGTACTTC.

The chain combines TRBV5-1 with TRBJ2-5; TRBD2 agrees at 8 bases. This CDR3 is 14 amino acids long. The germline V gene has CDR1 SGHRS and CDR2 YFSETQ. After removal of 4 bases from V and 4 bases from J, the junction contained 6 bases not matched to a gene. In DNA, the CDR3 is TGCGCCAGCAGCCCCGGGGCGGGAGGAGAGACCCAGTACTTC. The encoded protein is CASSPGAGGETQYF.

This clone has just a few counts. The chain recombines TRBV20-1 with TRBJ1-1; D not certain. This CDR3 region has 11 residues. Germline CDR1 DFQATT, CDR2 SNEGSKA (reference sequence). V was pared by 6 bases and J by 7 bases, with 12 bases between. CDR3 amino acids: CSAPGVLEAFF. CDR3 nucleotide sequence: TGCAGTGCCCCCGGGGTCCTTGAAGCTTTCTTT.

This clone was picked up one time. The gene calls are TRBV18 and TRBJ2-5; D is perhaps TRBD1 (6 bases). Germline assignment: CDR1 KGHSH and CDR2 LQKENI. Trimming took 1 base from V and 5 from J, leaving 14 bases between them. CDR3 size: 15 residues. CDR3 sequence (DNA): TGTGCCAGCTCACCACTAAACAGGGTATCGGAGACCCAGTACTTC. Its translation: CASSPLNRVSETQYF.

This chain uses TRBV9 with TRBJ2-5; D unresolved. CDR3 size: 15 residues. From germline, CDR1 is SGDLS and CDR2 YYNGEE. Trimming took 0 bases from V and 3 from J, leaving 12 bases between them. CDR3 bases: TGTGCCAGCAGCGTAGATGCCCATCAGAAAGAGACCCAGTACTTC. Protein: CASSVDAHQKETQYF.

The CDR3 here is CAISSRDRGPRFQPQHF. DNA of the CDR3: TGTGCCATCAGTTCCCGGGACAGGGGGCCCCGATTTCAGCCCCAGCATTTT. This sequence joins TRBV10-3 and TRBJ1-5; 12 bases line up with TRBD1. This CDR3 has 17 amino acids. Looked up from germline, CDR1 is ENHRY and CDR2 is SYGVKD. The trim removed 5 bases at V and 6 bases at J, leaving 11 bases unmatched.

The rearrangement joins TRBV4-1 to TRBJ1-4; D might be TRBD1 (6 bases). The CDR3 loop spans 15 amino acids. The germline CDR1 and CDR2 sequences are MGHRA and YSYEKL. The germline V and J ends were trimmed by 6 bases and 8 bases, with 19 bases remaining between them. DNA of the CDR3: TGCGCCAGCAGAAATTGGCGGGCGGGGGGCGAAAAACTGTTTTTT. It encodes CASRNWRAGGEKLFF.

With respect to this clone: Relative to the germline gene, one junction end is altered; a read error may explain this. J is TRBJ2-7 and V is TRBV6-5; 8 bases are a match to TRBD1. CDR1 and CDR2 from the germline V gene are MNHEY and SVGAGI. This CDR3 is built from 12 residues. The CDR3: CASSYPREQGGF. The CDR3 coding sequence is TGTGCCAGCAGTTACCCACGGGAACAGGGGGGATTC.

The chain joins TRBV7-3 to TRBJ2-7; maybe TRBD2 (6 bases). There are 15 residues in the CDR3. Trimming pared 8 bases from V and 7 bases from J, leaving 24 bases between. Germline V lookup: CDR1 SGHTA, CDR2 FQGTGA. The CDR3, as DNA: TGTGCCAGCCAAATTAGCGGACTCCGTTGGGAGGAGCAGTACTTC. Protein: CASQISGLRWEEQYF.

This clone was seen more than once but under ten times. The genes are TRBV11-2 and TRBJ2-5, with D maybe TRBD2 (5 bases). Trimming took 2 bases from V and 0 from J, leaving 10 bases between them. The V gene's germline CDR1 is SGHAT and CDR2 FQNNGV. The CDR3 runs 15 residues. CDR3 in amino acids: CASSLQDWYQETQYF. CDR3 coding DNA: TGTGCCAGCAGCTTACAGGACTGGTACCAAGAGACCCAGTACTTC.

V is TRBV11-2 and J is TRBJ1-1, with 8 bases matching TRBD1. Germline trimming cut 2 bases from V and 4 bases from J; bases unmatched to any gene: 3. CDR1 SGHAT and CDR2 FQNNGV come from the germline V gene. The CDR3 consists of 14 residues. For the CDR3, the DNA is TGTGCCAGCAGCTTAACGGACAGGGTCACTGAAGCTTTCTTT. It is translated as CASSLTDRVTEAFF.

This sequence joins TRBV27 and TRBJ1-2; D might be TRBD1 (6 bases). Germline V lookup: CDR1 MNHEY, CDR2 SMNVEV (reference sequence). The CDR3 loop spans 15 amino acids. Trimming left V 5 bases short and J 6 bases short, with 19 bases between. The CDR3 loop is CASSPLGGVDNGYTF. CDR3 DNA sequence: TGTGCCAGCAGTCCTCTAGGGGGGGTGGACAATGGCTACACCTTC.

V gene TRBV5-1 combines with J gene TRBJ2-5, with TRBD1 identical over 7 bases. The germline V gene encodes CDR1 SGHRS and CDR2 YFSETQ. The CDR3 contains 16 residues. V was pared by 2 bases and J by 4 bases, with 11 bases of the junction left unmatched. The CDR3 DNA is TGCGCCAGCAGCTTACCCAGGGGGTTGGTCGTAGAGACCCAGTACTTC. Its translation: CASSLPRGLVVETQYF.